These T cell receptor beta chains were read from a single sample in a study of T cells in Graves' hyperthyroidism and ophthalmopathy. A single record per CDR3 protein comes from TCRdb applying MiXCR to the multiplex PCR reads. The sample carries some 800,000 distinct CDR3 sequences, 35% to 40% recorded once. The sequencing sample was made of blood. Source of these receptors: a young man with Graves' hyperthyroidism. Each CDR3 is given with its conserved first and last residue. For some rows the clone size is stated as once, few or many, or as a class when expanded; others skip it.

j_call: TRBJ2-7; v_call: TRBV15; clone_size: many; cdr3_aa: CATSRDHGLTYEQYF
j_call: TRBJ1-2; v_call: TRBV6-5; clone_size: -; cdr3_aa: CASSYGDQQGEHTF
j_call: TRBJ2-5; v_call: TRBV10-3; clone_size: -; cdr3_aa: CAISAGSQTQYF
j_call: TRBJ1-6; v_call: TRBV20-1; clone_size: -; cdr3_aa: CSATRTGELNSPLHF
j_call: TRBJ1-1; v_call: TRBV5-4; clone_size: -; cdr3_aa: CASTSLVGEAFF
j_call: TRBJ2-5; v_call: TRBV29-1; clone_size: many; cdr3_aa: CSVGGGETQYF
j_call: TRBJ1-2; v_call: TRBV9; clone_size: few; cdr3_aa: CASSARDREANYGYTF
j_call: TRBJ1-1; v_call: TRBV6-1; clone_size: -; cdr3_aa: CASLQTNTEAFF
j_call: TRBJ2-7; v_call: TRBV20-1; clone_size: -; cdr3_aa: CSARDMGGYEQYF
j_call: TRBJ2-2; v_call: TRBV7-6; clone_size: -; cdr3_aa: CASSFHTGDLTGELFF
j_call: TRBJ1-2; v_call: TRBV10-3; clone_size: many; cdr3_aa: CAIRPPGRNGYTF
j_call: TRBJ1-6; v_call: TRBV25-1; clone_size: many; cdr3_aa: CASSEGRNNSPLHF
j_call: TRBJ2-7; v_call: TRBV9; clone_size: -; cdr3_aa: CASSPEEGPHEQYF
j_call: TRBJ2-2; v_call: TRBV6-5; clone_size: once; cdr3_aa: CASSYSTSANTGELFF
j_call: TRBJ1-1; v_call: TRBV7-9; clone_size: many; cdr3_aa: CASSLAGSEAFF
j_call: TRBJ1-2; v_call: TRBV2; clone_size: many; cdr3_aa: CASSEEGSLYGYTF
j_call: TRBJ2-7; v_call: TRBV13; clone_size: -; cdr3_aa: CASSLVEGAMRDEQYF
j_call: TRBJ2-7; v_call: TRBV19; clone_size: -; cdr3_aa: CATRTESYEQYF
j_call: TRBJ1-2; v_call: TRBV7-2; clone_size: few; cdr3_aa: CASSSSGQGYGYTF
j_call: TRBJ1-2; v_call: TRBV29-1; clone_size: -; cdr3_aa: CSAAGDSRNYGYTF
j_call: TRBJ1-3; v_call: TRBV3-1; clone_size: -; cdr3_aa: CASSQDRGKRNTIYF
j_call: TRBJ1-6; v_call: TRBV2; clone_size: many; cdr3_aa: CASRPRPGSETPLHF
j_call: TRBJ1-1; v_call: TRBV15; clone_size: -; cdr3_aa: CATSSFDRGEYTEAFF
j_call: TRBJ1-1; v_call: TRBV7-6; clone_size: -; cdr3_aa: CASSLDYGLNTEAFF
j_call: TRBJ1-4; v_call: TRBV4-3; clone_size: few; cdr3_aa: CASSQEGSQGNEKLFF
j_call: TRBJ2-7; v_call: TRBV7-9; clone_size: many; cdr3_aa: CASSPLDRRSYEQYF
j_call: TRBJ2-7; v_call: TRBV6-5; clone_size: -; cdr3_aa: CASSHGTVSSYEQYF
j_call: TRBJ1-4; v_call: TRBV7-9; clone_size: few; cdr3_aa: CASSVGWANEKLFF
j_call: TRBJ2-7; v_call: TRBV7-8; clone_size: many; cdr3_aa: CASSPSLREGLNEQYF
j_call: TRBJ2-7; v_call: TRBV19; clone_size: -; cdr3_aa: CASSKRGFAYEQYF
j_call: TRBJ2-1; v_call: TRBV20-1; clone_size: few; cdr3_aa: CSANEQFF
j_call: TRBJ1-5; v_call: TRBV2; clone_size: few; cdr3_aa: CASSAGDDSNQPQHF
j_call: TRBJ1-6; v_call: TRBV20-1; clone_size: many; cdr3_aa: CSARVGGQNSPLHF
j_call: TRBJ2-6; v_call: TRBV20-1; clone_size: many; cdr3_aa: CSARASGANVLTF
j_call: TRBJ1-2; v_call: TRBV20-1; clone_size: -; cdr3_aa: CSASDRGNYGYTF
j_call: TRBJ2-5; v_call: TRBV13; clone_size: -; cdr3_aa: CASSPHGQGGETQYF
j_call: TRBJ2-5; v_call: TRBV9; clone_size: few; cdr3_aa: CASSDGTSGLQETQYF
j_call: TRBJ1-1; v_call: TRBV5-1; clone_size: few; cdr3_aa: CASSSPRGPEAFF
j_call: TRBJ1-2; v_call: TRBV2; clone_size: once; cdr3_aa: CASSEMGSNYGYTF
j_call: TRBJ2-5; v_call: TRBV11-2; clone_size: -; cdr3_aa: CASSLVTGASQETQYF
j_call: TRBJ1-5; v_call: TRBV19; clone_size: -; cdr3_aa: CASGGMGVYQPQHF
j_call: TRBJ2-5; v_call: TRBV14; clone_size: -; cdr3_aa: CASSQGSGVPQETQYF
j_call: TRBJ2-6; v_call: TRBV9; clone_size: -; cdr3_aa: CASSPDQPSGANVLTF
j_call: TRBJ1-2; v_call: TRBV13; clone_size: many; cdr3_aa: CASSLTTYGYTF
j_call: TRBJ1-1; v_call: TRBV20-1; clone_size: -; cdr3_aa: CSARLTGINTEAFF
j_call: TRBJ1-1; v_call: TRBV2; clone_size: -; cdr3_aa: CASAKGGTEAFF
j_call: TRBJ2-7; v_call: TRBV19; clone_size: few; cdr3_aa: CASSMADPYEQYF
j_call: TRBJ2-7; v_call: TRBV7-9; clone_size: -; cdr3_aa: CASSSLAGGFYEQYF
j_call: TRBJ1-2; v_call: TRBV6-1; clone_size: -; cdr3_aa: CASKESRGLGGYTF
j_call: TRBJ2-7; v_call: TRBV7-3; clone_size: many; cdr3_aa: CASSLREGSRNYEQYF
j_call: TRBJ2-5; v_call: TRBV5-4; clone_size: -; cdr3_aa: CASSLWLAGGLETQYF
j_call: TRBJ2-5; v_call: TRBV6-5; clone_size: few; cdr3_aa: CASRPDRGREETQYF
j_call: TRBJ2-7; v_call: TRBV25-1; clone_size: -; cdr3_aa: CASSRGRSAHEQYF
j_call: TRBJ2-7; v_call: TRBV10-3; clone_size: -; cdr3_aa: CAISGDRGGEQYF
j_call: TRBJ1-1; v_call: TRBV7-9; clone_size: -; cdr3_aa: CASSANSGGRTEAFF
j_call: TRBJ1-2; v_call: TRBV9; clone_size: -; cdr3_aa: CASSVGTGGAYYGYTF
j_call: TRBJ1-1; v_call: TRBV4-3; clone_size: -; cdr3_aa: CASRQGPRQTNTEAFF
j_call: TRBJ2-5; v_call: TRBV2; clone_size: -; cdr3_aa: CASSGGRDRVTQYF
j_call: TRBJ2-7; v_call: TRBV15; clone_size: many; cdr3_aa: CATSFGLSSYEQYF